These 8 T cell receptor beta chains were all obtained from the same sample, sequenced in a study of T cells in Graves' hyperthyroidism and ophthalmopathy (dated by TCRdb to about 2019). Library generation was performed with multiplex PCR. Data came from an Illumina HiSeq 2000. The TCR beta CDR3 regions were amplified from RNA transcripts. A first-round RT-PCR of the TCR CDR3 used the HTBI primer set with the Qiagen OneStep RT-PCR kit. The raw public data were reprocessed by TCRdb itself: fastp quality trimming at Q25, MiXCR clonotype calling, in-frame beta chains only. Here each entry gathers all rows of one CDR3 protein and keeps the most common genes and DNA. The sample table contains about 600,000 distinct CDR3 sequences; only one count was recorded for about a sixth of them. Roughly 3.4% of the sample is in the top ten clones. Input material: blood. The source is a woman between 40 and 55 years old with Graves' ophthalmopathy.

The V call is TRBV7-8, the J call TRBJ2-3, with TRBD2 matching over 9 bases. J lost 2 bases, V lost 5 bases, and 11 bases had no gene match. This CDR3 region has 17 residues. CDR1 SGHVS and CDR2 FQNEAQ come from the germline V gene. CDR3 in DNA: TGTGCCAGCAGCGGACGGGGAGCGGGAGGCTACACAGATACGCAGTATTTT. It translates to CASSGRGAGGYTDTQYF.

This clonotype was recorded at least ten times. The J gene is TRBJ2-3, the V gene TRBV10-3, with 11 nucleotides matching TRBD2. CDR3 length: 14 amino acids. V lost 3 bases and J lost 4; bases outside the gene matches: 0. The V gene's germline CDR1 is ENHRY and CDR2 SYGVKD. The CDR3 is CAISDSGRADTQYF. CDR3 sequence (DNA): TGTGCCATCAGTGATAGCGGGAGGGCAGATACGCAGTATTTT.

This clonotype was counted many times. V and J are TRBV5-1 and TRBJ1-1, with 9 bases matching TRBD1. Germline CDR1 SGHRS, CDR2 YFSETQ. The length of the CDR3 is 14 residues. V shed 2 bases and J 11 bases; nucleotides not matched to a gene: 10. CDR3 protein: CASSFTGGALMAFF. In nucleotides, the CDR3 is TGCGCCAGCAGCTTTACAGGGGGCGCATTGATGGCTTTCTTT.

In its sample, this clonotype was seen many times. This sequence joins TRBV12-3 or TRBV12-4 and TRBJ1-2; 8 bases match TRBD1. The trim removed 8 bases at V and 7 bases at J, leaving 9 bases unmatched. The CDR3 consists of 13 residues. This CDR3 reads CASGQGVFGGYTF. The DNA for the CDR3 is TGTGCCAGCGGACAGGGTGTTTTTGGTGGCTACACCTTC.

The sample holds many counts of this clonotype. The chain links TRBV18 to TRBJ2-3; D is unclear. There are 14 residues in the CDR3. Germline V gene lookup returns CDR1 KGHSH and CDR2 LQKENI. Trimming cost V 2 bases and J 3 bases, with 9 bases left between them. CDR3 sequence: CASSPIPATDTQYF. DNA for the CDR3: TGTGCCAGCTCACCAATCCCAGCAACAGATACGCAGTATTTT.

This clonotype was recorded at least ten times. J is TRBJ2-3 and V is TRBV7-3; unclear D gene. Germline V gene data show CDR1 as SGHTA and CDR2 as FQGTGA. V gave up 6 bases and J gave up 3 bases, with 13 bases separating them. The CDR3 sequence is 14 residues long. The CDR3 is CASSPPGSTDTQYF. The CDR3, as DNA: TGTGCCAGCAGTCCCCCCGGCAGTACAGATACGCAGTATTTT.

The chain combines TRBV11-2 with TRBJ2-5; D is ambiguous. This CDR3 is built from 14 residues. V was shortened by 2 bases and J by 3 bases, with 10 bases between the two germline ends. Germline-derived CDR1 and CDR2 are SGHAT and FQNNGV. DNA of the CDR3: TGTGCCAGCAGCTTAACACAAACCGAAGAGACCCAGTACTTC. This codes for CASSLTQTEETQYF.

This clonotype was seen many times. The V gene is TRBV9, the J gene TRBJ1-1, with a possible D match to TRBD1 (5 bases). CDR1 and CDR2 (germline): SGDLS, YYNGEE. Trimming took off 1 base at V and 6 bases at J, with 16 bases between the two ends. This CDR3 comprises 15 residues. The CDR3 DNA sequence: TGTGCCAGCAGCGTATATGGAGGGGCAATTTCTGAAGCTTTCTTT. Translation: CASSVYGGAISEAFF.